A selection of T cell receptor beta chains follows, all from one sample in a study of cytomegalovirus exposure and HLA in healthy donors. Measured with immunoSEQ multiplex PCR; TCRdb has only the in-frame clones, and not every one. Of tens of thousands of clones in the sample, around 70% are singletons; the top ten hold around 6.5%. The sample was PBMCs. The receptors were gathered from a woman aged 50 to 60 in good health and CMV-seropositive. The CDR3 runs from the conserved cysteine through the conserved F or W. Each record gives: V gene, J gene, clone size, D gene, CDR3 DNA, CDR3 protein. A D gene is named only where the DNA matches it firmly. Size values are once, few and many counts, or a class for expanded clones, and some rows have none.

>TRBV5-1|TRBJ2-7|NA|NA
TGCGCCAGCAGCCGGGAGGGGGCAGGGGACGAGCAGTACTTC
CASSREGAGDEQYF
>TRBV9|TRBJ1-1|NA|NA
TGTGCCAGCAGCCCCCCCGGGAAGGCGGATGAAGCTTTCTTT
CASSPPGKADEAFF
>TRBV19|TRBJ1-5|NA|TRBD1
TGTGCCAGTACCTCGACAGGGACCAGCAATCAGCCCCAGCATTTT
CASTSTGTSNQPQHF
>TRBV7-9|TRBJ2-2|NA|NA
TGTGCCAGCAGCTTAAACAAGAACACCGGGGAGCTGTTTTTT
CASSLNKNTGELFF
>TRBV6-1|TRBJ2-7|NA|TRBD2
TGTGCCAGCAGTGAAGCGTCGGCTAGCGGGGACTACGAGCAGTACTTC
CASSEASASGDYEQYF
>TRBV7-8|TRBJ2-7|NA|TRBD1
TGTGCCAGCAGCTTAGGGGGTTCAGGGGGTCTATACGAGCAGTACTTC
CASSLGGSGGLYEQYF
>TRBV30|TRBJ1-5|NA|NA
TGTGCCTGGACGACAGACAATCAGCCCCAGCATTTT
CAWTTDNQPQHF
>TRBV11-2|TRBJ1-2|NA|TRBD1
TGTGCCAGCAGCTCCACAGGGGTCTATGGCTACACCTTC
CASSSTGVYGYTF
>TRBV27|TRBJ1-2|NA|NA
TGTGCCAGCAGTTTACAAGGGGGTGGTCGGTATGGCTACACCTTC
CASSLQGGGRYGYTF
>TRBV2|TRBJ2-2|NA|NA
TGTGCCAGCATGGACAGTCACACCGGGGAGCTGTTTTTT
CASMDSHTGELFF
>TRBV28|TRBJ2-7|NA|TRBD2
TGTGCCAGCCAGCGGGGGGGGAACTACGAGCAGTACTTC
CASQRGGNYEQYF
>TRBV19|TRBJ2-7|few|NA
TGTGCCAGTACCCCGGGGAGCTCCCCCTACGAGCAGTACTTC
CASTPGSSPYEQYF
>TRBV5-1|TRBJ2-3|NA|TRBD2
TGCGCCAGCAGTTCGACTAGCGGGAGGTATACAGATACGCAGTATTTT
CASSSTSGRYTDTQYF
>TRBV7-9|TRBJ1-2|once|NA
TGTGCCAGCAGCTTATTGCCCGGAGGTGGCTACACCTTC
CASSLLPGGGYTF
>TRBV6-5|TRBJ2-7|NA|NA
TGTGCCAGCAGTTACTCGTCGTCCGAGCATCCCTACGAGCAGTACTTC
CASSYSSSEHPYEQYF
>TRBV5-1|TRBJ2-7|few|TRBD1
TGCGCCAGCGCCCTCTCAGGCAGGGGGCCCTACGAGCAGTACTTC
CASALSGRGPYEQYF
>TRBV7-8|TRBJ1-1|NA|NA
TGTGCCAGCAGCACCAGCAGCTTAGTGACATCTAACACTGAAGCTTTCTTT
CASSTSSLVTSNTEAFF
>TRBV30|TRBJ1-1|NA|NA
TGTGCCTGGAGGCCGAAATTAAGGAGTAACACTGAAGCTTTCTTT
CAWRPKLRSNTEAFF
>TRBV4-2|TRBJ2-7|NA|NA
TGTGCCAGCAGCCAAGATAGAGGGGGTCCGTCCTACGAGCAGTACTTC
CASSQDRGGPSYEQYF
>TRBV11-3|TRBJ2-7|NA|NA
TGTGCCAGCAGCCCGGAGTCCTACGAGCAGTACTTC
CASSPESYEQYF
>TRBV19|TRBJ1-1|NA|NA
TGTGCCAGTAGTATAGATCGCAGGACTGAAGCTTTCTTT
CASSIDRRTEAFF
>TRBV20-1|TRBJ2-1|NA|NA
TGCAGTGCCCCCCTGGGAGGTGAGCAGTTCTTC
CSAPLGGEQFF
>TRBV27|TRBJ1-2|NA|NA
TGTGCCAGCAGTTTAGCAGGGTATGGCTACACCTTC
CASSLAGYGYTF
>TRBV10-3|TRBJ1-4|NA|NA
TGTGCCATCAGTGTCGCAGGGTGGAATGAAAAACTGTTTTTT
CAISVAGWNEKLFF
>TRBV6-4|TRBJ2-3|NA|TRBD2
TGTGCCAGCAGTGAAACTAGCGAAGCAGATACGCAGTATTTT
CASSETSEADTQYF
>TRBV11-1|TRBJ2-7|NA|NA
TGTGCCAGCAGCCCGGGAGCCTCCTACGAGCAGTACTTC
CASSPGASYEQYF
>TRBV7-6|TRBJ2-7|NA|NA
TGTGCCAGCAGCCCCCCGAGGGTGCCCTACGAGCAGTACTTC
CASSPPRVPYEQYF
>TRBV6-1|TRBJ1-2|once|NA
TGTGCCAGCACACAGGACCCCCGCTACGGCTACACCTTC
CASTQDPRYGYTF
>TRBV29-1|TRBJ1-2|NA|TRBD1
TGCAGCGTTGCTGGAGGGACAGGCCACTATGGCTACACCTTC
CSVAGGTGHYGYTF
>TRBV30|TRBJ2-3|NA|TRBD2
TGTGCCTGGGCAATCCCTAGCGGGGGCACAGATACGCAGTATTTT
CAWAIPSGGTDTQYF
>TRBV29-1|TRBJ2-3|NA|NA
TGCAGCGTTGGGCATAGCACAGATACGCAGTATTTT
CSVGHSTDTQYF
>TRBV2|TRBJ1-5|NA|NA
TGTGCCAGCAGTTACACAGGGTTCAGGTACCAGCCCCAGCATTTT
CASSYTGFRYQPQHF
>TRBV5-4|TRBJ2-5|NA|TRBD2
TGTGCCAGCAGCTCGGGACTAGATCAAGAGACCCAGTACTTC
CASSSGLDQETQYF
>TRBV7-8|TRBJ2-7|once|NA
TGTGCCAGCAGCTTAGGTGGGGGGGCAAGCTCCTACGAGCAGTACTTC
CASSLGGGASSYEQYF
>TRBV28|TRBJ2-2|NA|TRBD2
TGTGCCAGCATAACTAGCGGGAGAGGCGCCGGGGAGCTGTTTTTT
CASITSGRGAGELFF
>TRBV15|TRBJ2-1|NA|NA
TGTGCCACCAGCAGAGACCGGTACAATGAGCAGTTCTTC
CATSRDRYNEQFF
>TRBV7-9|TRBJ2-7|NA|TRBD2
TGTGCCAGCAGCTCAGGGACTAGCGGTGGGGACGAGCAGTACTTC
CASSSGTSGGDEQYF
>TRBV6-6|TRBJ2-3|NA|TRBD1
TGTGCCAGCAGTAGGACAGGGGAGGTTACAGATACGCAGTATTTT
CASSRTGEVTDTQYF
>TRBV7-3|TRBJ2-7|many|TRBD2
TGTGCCAGCAGCCCTTCTGCGGGAGTGAGCGAGCAGTACTTC
CASSPSAGVSEQYF
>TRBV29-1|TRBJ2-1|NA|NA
TGCAGCGTTGAACACGGGGGCAATGAGCAGTTCTTC
CSVEHGGNEQFF
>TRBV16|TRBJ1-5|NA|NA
TGTGCCAGCAGCCAATCGGACAACGTGTGGGGCAATCAGCCCCAGCATTTT
CASSQSDNVWGNQPQHF
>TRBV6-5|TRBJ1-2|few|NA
TGTGCCAGCAGTCACAAAGACAGATATGGCTACACCTTC
CASSHKDRYGYTF
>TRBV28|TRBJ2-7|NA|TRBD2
TGTGCCAGCACCAATTATGGGGGGGGCGAGCAGTACTTC
CASTNYGGGEQYF
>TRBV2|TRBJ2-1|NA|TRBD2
TGTGCCAGCAGGTCTAGCGGGAACAATGAGCAGTTCTTC
CASRSSGNNEQFF
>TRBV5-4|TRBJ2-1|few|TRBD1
TGTGCCAGCAGCTCCCGACAGGGTTTCCAGAATGAGCAGTTCTTC
CASSSRQGFQNEQFF
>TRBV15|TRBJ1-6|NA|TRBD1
TGTGCCACAAATACAGGGGGAAATAATTCACCCCTCCACTTT
CATNTGGNNSPLHF
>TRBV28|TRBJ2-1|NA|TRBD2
TGTGCCAGCACCCCGGGACTAGACTACAATGAGCAGTTCTTC
CASTPGLDYNEQFF
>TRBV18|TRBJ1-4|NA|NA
TGTGCCAGCTCACTTACAGGGAATGAAAAACTGTTTTTT
CASSLTGNEKLFF
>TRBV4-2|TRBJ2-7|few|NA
TGTGCCAGCAGCCAAGAAAGCGCGAGTTTGTACGAGCAGTACTTC
CASSQESASLYEQYF
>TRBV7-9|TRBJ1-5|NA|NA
TGTGCCAGCAGCTTTGAGGGGGGCAATCAGCCCCAGCATTTT
CASSFEGGNQPQHF
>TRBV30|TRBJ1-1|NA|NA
TGTGCCTGGAGTGCCCACCTGAGCACTGAAGCTTTCTTT
CAWSAHLSTEAFF
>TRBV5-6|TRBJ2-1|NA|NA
TGTGCCAGCAGCTTGGTTGCGGGAACTGAGCAGTTCTTC
CASSLVAGTEQFF